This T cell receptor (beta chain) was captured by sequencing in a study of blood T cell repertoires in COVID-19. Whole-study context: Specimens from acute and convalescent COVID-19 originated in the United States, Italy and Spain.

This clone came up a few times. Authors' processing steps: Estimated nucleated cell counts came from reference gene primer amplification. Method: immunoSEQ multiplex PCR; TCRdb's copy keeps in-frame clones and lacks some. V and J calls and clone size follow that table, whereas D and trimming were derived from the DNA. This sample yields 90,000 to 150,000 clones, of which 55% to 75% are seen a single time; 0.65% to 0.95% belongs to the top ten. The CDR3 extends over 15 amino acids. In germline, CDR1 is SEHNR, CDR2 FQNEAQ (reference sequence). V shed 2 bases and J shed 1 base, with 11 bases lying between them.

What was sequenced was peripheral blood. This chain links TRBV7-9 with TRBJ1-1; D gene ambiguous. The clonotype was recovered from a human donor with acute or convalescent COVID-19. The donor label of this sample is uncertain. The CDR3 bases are TGTGCCAGCAGCTTATACCGTCCAGGGAACACTGAAGCTTTCTTT. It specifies CASSLYRPGNTEAFF.